This T cell receptor (beta chain) appears in the sequencing data of a study of blood T cell repertoires in COVID-19. In the study overall: Sites in the United States, Italy and Spain provided acute and convalescent COVID-19 samples.

The CDR3 loop spans 17 amino acids. Germline CDR1 is SGHVS and CDR2 is FNYEAQ. Losses at the gene ends were 6 bases for V and 6 bases for J; bases not matched to a gene: 17. Original processing notes: From reference gene primer amplification, estimates of nucleated cell counts were derived. The assay was immunoSEQ multiplex PCR, and TCRdb's table has in-frame clones only and misses some. V, J and clone size derive from that table, while D and trimming were established from the DNA sequence. The table includes about 240,000 clones, about 88% detected once. The sequence was obtained from a woman between 70 and 85 years old with active or convalescent COVID-19. This rearrangement joins TRBV7-6 to TRBJ2-5, with 9 bases matching TRBD2. Sample: peripheral blood. In DNA, the CDR3 is TGTGCCAGCAGTCCCGAGCGCTTAGCGGGGGTATCGAAGACCCAGTACTTC. Amino acid sequence: CASSPERLAGVSKTQYF.